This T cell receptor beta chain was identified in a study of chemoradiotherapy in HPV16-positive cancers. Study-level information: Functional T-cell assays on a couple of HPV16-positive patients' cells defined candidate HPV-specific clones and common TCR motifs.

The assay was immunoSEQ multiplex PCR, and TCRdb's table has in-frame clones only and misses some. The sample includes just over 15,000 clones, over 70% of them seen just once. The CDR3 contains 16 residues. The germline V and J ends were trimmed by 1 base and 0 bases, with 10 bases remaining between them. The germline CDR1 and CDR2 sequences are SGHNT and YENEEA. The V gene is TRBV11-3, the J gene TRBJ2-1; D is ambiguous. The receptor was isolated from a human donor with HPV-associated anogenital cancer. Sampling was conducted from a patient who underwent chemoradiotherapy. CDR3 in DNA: TGTGCCAGCAGCTTAGGGCCCGTTAGCTCCTACAATGAGCAGTTCTTC. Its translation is CASSLGPVSSYNEQFF.